The subject of this entry is one T cell receptor (beta chain). This sample was taken from a study of a mutant IDH1 vaccine in newly diagnosed glioma. Study at large: Treated patients, roughly 62% male and approximately 38% female, averaged about 40 years of age. Radiotherapy, temozolomide, or both had been given previously, and both were given to most.

The CDR3 consists of 14 residues. Germline V gene lookup returns CDR1 SGHTS and CDR2 YDEGEE. V shed 3 bases and J shed 4 bases, with 10 bases lying between them. This sample's time point: baseline, week 1 (first vaccination visit). The sample's treatment: pre-vaccination baseline after standard-of-care therapy. The data were produced by immunoSEQ multiplex PCR, yet TCRdb's version contains in-frame clones alone and is incomplete. The sample records around 37,000 clones, about 73% being singletons. Sequenced material: PBMCs, taken from a glioma patient treated with radiotherapy, temozolomide or both. The TCR comes from a man aged 35-49 years with glioma. Some clones in this sample may be carry-over from other donors' samples. The chain carries TRBV5-8 and TRBJ1-4; D is perhaps TRBD1 (6 bases). CDR3: CASSWGQLNEKLFF. The DNA of the CDR3 is TGTGCCAGCAGCTGGGGGCAGCTTAATGAAAAACTGTTTTTT.